These T cell receptor beta chains were read from a single sample in a study of blood T cell repertoires in COVID-19. The table came from immunoSEQ multiplex PCR; TCRdb's copy has only in-frame clones and leaves some out. The sample has roughly 230,000 clones, over 75% seen once. Source material: peripheral blood. These receptors all come from a human donor in a cohort sampled during active COVID-19. Both conserved end residues are part of each CDR3. Each record gives: clone size, D gene, V gene, J gene, CDR3 protein, CDR3 DNA. A D gene is named only where the DNA matches it firmly. Only some rows state a clone size, as once, few, many or a class for expanded clones.

>NA|TRBD1|TRBV12-3/TRBV12-4|TRBJ2-3
CASSSTGADTQYF
TGTGCCAGCAGTTCTACAGGGGCAGATACGCAGTATTTT
>NA|NA|TRBV19|TRBJ1-3
CASLGQPSGNTIYF
TGTGCCAGCCTCGGACAGCCCTCTGGAAACACCATATATTTT
>NA|TRBD2|TRBV7-6|TRBJ2-1
CASSPLAGATYNEQFF
TGTGCCAGCAGCCCTCTCGCGGGAGCGACCTACAATGAGCAGTTCTTC
>NA|TRBD2|TRBV19|TRBJ2-7
CASSPLAGGGEQYF
TGTGCCAGTAGTCCACTAGCGGGAGGGGGCGAGCAGTACTTC
>NA|TRBD1|TRBV19|TRBJ1-1
CAAQKTGAVGDTEAFF
TGTGCCGCCCAGAAGACAGGGGCGGTAGGGGACACTGAAGCTTTCTTT
>NA|TRBD2|TRBV4-2|TRBJ2-7
CASSQGGLAGTISYEQYF
TGTGCCAGCAGCCAAGGGGGACTAGCGGGAACGATTTCCTACGAGCAGTACTTC
>once|NA|TRBV7-2|TRBJ1-2
CASSSPGLNYYGYTF
TGTGCCAGCAGCTCCCCGGGGTTAAACTACTATGGCTACACCTTC
>NA|TRBD1|TRBV18|TRBJ1-3
CASSQPGQGQGNTIYF
TGTGCCAGCTCACAACCGGGACAGGGCCAAGGAAACACCATATATTTT
>NA|NA|TRBV11-2|TRBJ1-3
CASSSTVGNTIYF
TGTGCCAGCAGCTCTACGGTTGGAAACACCATATATTTT
>few|TRBD1|TRBV10-1|TRBJ1-5
CASSFSGGGNQPQHF
TGCGCCAGCAGTTTTTCAGGGGGCGGCAATCAGCCCCAGCATTTT
>NA|NA|TRBV27|TRBJ1-1
CASKVTGMNTEAFF
TGTGCCAGCAAAGTCACAGGAATGAACACTGAAGCTTTCTTT
>NA|NA|TRBV6-5|TRBJ2-1
CASSPGLSSYNEQFF
TGTGCCAGCAGTCCAGGCCTGAGCTCCTACAATGAGCAGTTCTTC
>NA|NA|TRBV9|TRBJ1-6
CASSVEPGVGDSPLHF
TGTGCCAGCAGCGTAGAACCGGGGGTGGGCGATTCACCCCTCCACTTT
>NA|NA|TRBV25-1|TRBJ1-5
CASSDERELQPQHF
TGTGCCAGCAGTGACGAGAGGGAGCTTCAGCCCCAGCATTTT
>NA|NA|TRBV10-3|TRBJ2-7
CAIWEVGYEQYF
TGTGCCATCTGGGAGGTCGGCTACGAGCAGTACTTC
>NA|NA|TRBV6-5|TRBJ1-1
CASSLTEGETEAFF
TGTGCCAGCAGTCTGACCGAGGGCGAGACTGAAGCTTTCTTT
>NA|TRBD2|TRBV9|TRBJ2-5
CASSVGGGEQETQYF
TGTGCCAGCAGCGTAGGCGGGGGGGAACAAGAGACCCAGTACTTC
>many|NA|TRBV4-2|TRBJ1-6
CASSRLDNSPLHF
TGTGCCAGCAGCCGACTCGATAATTCACCCCTCCACTTT
>NA|TRBD1|TRBV29-1|TRBJ1-2
CSVGQGVGYTF
TGCAGCGTGGGACAGGGGGTTGGCTACACCTTC
>NA|NA|TRBV4-3|TRBJ1-6
CASSQDLDSPLHF
TGCGCCAGCAGCCAAGATCTCGATTCACCCCTCCACTTT
>NA|NA|TRBV5-8|TRBJ2-1
CASSSPRSSYNEQFF
TGTGCCAGCAGCTCTCCGCGTAGCTCCTACAATGAGCAGTTCTTC
>NA|TRBD1|TRBV18|TRBJ2-1
CATQTWDSYNEQFF
TGTGCCACCCAAACATGGGACAGCTACAATGAGCAGTTCTTC
>NA|NA|TRBV4-3|TRBJ1-3
CASSQDGTKVTAGNTIYF
TGCGCCAGCAGCCAAGACGGGACAAAGGTAACTGCAGGAAACACCATATATTTT
>NA|NA|TRBV6-5|TRBJ1-2
CASSYSRRHYGYTF
TGTGCCAGCAGTTACTCGCGGCGGCACTATGGCTACACCTTC
>NA|NA|TRBV4-3|TRBJ1-2
CASSQDRGRAYGYTF
TGCGCCAGCAGCCAAGATCGTGGCAGGGCCTATGGCTACACCTTC
>NA|TRBD1|TRBV2|TRBJ1-6
CASSEGAGQFNSPLHF
TGTGCCAGCAGTGAGGGGGCGGGACAGTTTAATTCACCCCTCCACTTT
>NA|NA|TRBV12-3/TRBV12-4|TRBJ1-2
CASSSGYGYTF
TGTGCCAGCAGCTCAGGCTATGGCTACACCTTC
>NA|TRBD2|TRBV6-5|TRBJ2-1
CASSPSGVSYNEQFF
TGTGCCAGCAGTCCAAGCGGGGTATCCTACAATGAGCAGTTCTTC
>once|TRBD1|TRBV9|TRBJ2-6
CASMTGERSGANVLTF
TGTGCCAGCATGACAGGGGAAAGATCTGGGGCCAACGTCCTGACTTTC
>NA|NA|TRBV7-3|TRBJ2-7
CASSARRGNEQYF
TGTGCCAGCAGCGCCCGACGGGGGAACGAGCAGTACTTC
>once|TRBD1|TRBV10-3|TRBJ1-2
CAIRDSDRLEVYTF
TGTGCCATCAGAGACTCGGACAGGTTAGAGGTCTACACCTTC
>NA|NA|TRBV7-2|TRBJ2-7
CASSPSSGSAEQYF
TGTGCCAGCAGCCCCTCCTCAGGGTCAGCCGAGCAGTACTTC
>NA|NA|TRBV11-2|TRBJ1-6
CASSLDRGNNSPLHF
TGTGCCAGCAGCTTAGATCGGGGAAATAATTCACCCCTCCACTTT
>NA|NA|TRBV3-1/TRBV3-2|TRBJ1-6
CASSRQNSPLHF
TGTGCCAGCAGCCGCCAGAATTCACCCCTCCACTTT
>NA|NA|TRBV28|TRBJ2-5
CASSAGDRRGETQYF
TGTGCCAGCAGTGCGGGAGACAGGCGAGGGGAGACCCAGTACTTC
>NA|NA|TRBV5-6|TRBJ1-3
CASSPDAGEGSGNTIYF
TGTGCCAGCAGCCCCGATGCAGGGGAGGGCTCTGGAAACACCATATATTTT
>NA|TRBD2|TRBV9|TRBJ2-5
CASSAAGGMETQYF
TGTGCCAGCAGCGCTGCGGGGGGGATGGAGACCCAGTACTTC
>NA|TRBD1|TRBV30|TRBJ1-2
CAWTRDRGLGYTF
TGTGCCTGGACCCGGGACAGGGGGCTTGGCTACACCTTC
>once|NA|TRBV19|TRBJ1-1
CASIEDSLNTEAFF
TGTGCCAGTATCGAGGACAGTTTGAACACTGAAGCTTTCTTT
>NA|NA|TRBV30|TRBJ1-1
CAWTTMGATEAFF
TGTGCCTGGACGACCATGGGAGCCACTGAAGCTTTCTTT
>NA|TRBD1|TRBV5-1|TRBJ2-7
CASSFNRGQYEQYF
TGCGCCAGCAGCTTCAACAGGGGGCAATACGAGCAGTACTTC
>NA|NA|TRBV28|TRBJ2-7
CASSLEGTSYEQYF
TGTGCCAGCAGTTTGGAGGGGACCTCCTACGAGCAGTACTTC
>NA|NA|TRBV6-6|TRBJ2-7
CASSYGDLTYEQYF
TGTGCCAGCAGTTACGGGGACTTAACCTACGAGCAGTACTTC
>NA|NA|TRBV11-2|TRBJ2-2
CASSLDFTGELFF
TGTGCCAGCAGCTTAGACTTTACCGGGGAGCTGTTTTTT
>NA|NA|TRBV6-2/TRBV6-3|TRBJ1-1
CASSYRRRYTEAFF
TGTGCCAGCAGTTACAGGAGAAGGTACACTGAAGCTTTCTTT
>NA|NA|TRBV5-1|TRBJ1-1
CASSLRIMNTEAFF
TGCGCCAGCAGCCTGCGGATAATGAACACTGAAGCTTTCTTT
>NA|TRBD1|TRBV27|TRBJ2-7
CASMGQGYEQYF
TGTGCCAGCATGGGACAGGGATACGAGCAGTACTTC
>NA|TRBD2|TRBV19|TRBJ2-3
CASSPAGADTQYF
TGTGCCAGTAGCCCTGCGGGGGCAGATACGCAGTATTTT
>NA|NA|TRBV10-3|TRBJ2-7
CAISESRGSRSSYEQYF
TGTGCCATCAGTGAGTCGAGGGGGTCCCGGAGCTCCTACGAGCAGTACTTC
>NA|NA|TRBV13|TRBJ1-2
CASSSAGPGRRNGYTF
TGTGCCAGCAGCTCAGCCGGGCCAGGGAGGAGGAACGGCTACACCTTC
>few|NA|TRBV4-1|TRBJ1-5
CASSPTDVWDNQPQHF
TGCGCCAGCAGCCCGACAGATGTGTGGGACAATCAGCCCCAGCATTTT